This is a list of T cell receptor beta chains from one sample in a study of Ad26.COV2.S vaccination and SARS-CoV-2 variants. Only in-frame clones appear in the TCRdb table, and some are missing; sequencing was by immunoSEQ multiplex PCR. The repertoire consists of some 640,000 clones, with roughly 90% occurring once and the leading ten covering about 1.5%. Sequenced here: peripheral blood, sampled in a trial of Ad26.COV2.S vaccine versus placebo. These receptors were taken from a person aged 18 to 59 who received the Ad26.COV2.S COVID-19 vaccine or a placebo. Both conserved end residues are part of each CDR3. A D gene is named only where the DNA matches it firmly.

V,D,CDR3
TRBV6-2/TRBV6-3,-,CASSNQEPYQPQHF
TRBV6-6,TRBD1,CASRGPGQGKLFF
TRBV6-5,-,CASSYSGEPGNTIYF
TRBV5-1,TRBD1,CASSLEQGSNEKLFF
TRBV19,TRBD1,CASSSPGQGSYEQYF
TRBV19,TRBD1,CASSIQGAAGELFF
TRBV5-6,TRBD2,CASSQEATSGRYYEQYF
TRBV5-1,-,CASSLSRTQETQYF
TRBV27,-,CASRPRDTGELFF
TRBV7-9,-,CASSSGTLDYGYTF
TRBV12-3/TRBV12-4,-,CASSSTENYGYTF
TRBV19,-,CASNRANQPQHF
TRBV21-1,-,CASYGGRAPYYGYTF
TRBV6-5,-,CASRRGGSNQPQHF
TRBV3-1/TRBV3-2,TRBD1,CASSQGPQGGSNQPQHF
TRBV5-1,-,CASRDLRGPAEQYF
TRBV20-1,TRBD1,CSASRGRTEAFF
TRBV18,TRBD1,CASSSTQQGATEAFF
TRBV5-1,TRBD2,CASSLRVAGGHGELFF
TRBV29-1,-,CSVEEWGFEFF
TRBV10-3,TRBD1,CAISTGVSNQPQHF
TRBV9,-,CASSVTPLPQETQYF
TRBV10-3,-,CAISEISRTQYF
TRBV19,-,CASKAVNPGELFF
TRBV18,TRBD2,CASSTTSGRALQYF
TRBV27,-,CASSFMDSTNSPLHF
TRBV10-3,-,CASSTSGYSNQPQHF
TRBV19,-,CASSIGRGIYEQYF
TRBV11-3,-,CASSRDSSYNEQFF
TRBV12-3/TRBV12-4,TRBD1,CASGTGTDTQYF
TRBV7-8,-,CASSPRAGEAFF
TRBV6-4,TRBD2,CASSDSPGLAGVGELFF
TRBV7-9,-,CASSLHGTGPYGELFF
TRBV6-2/TRBV6-3,-,CASSGAGLYGYTF
TRBV3-1/TRBV3-2,-,CASSQEHPDPYEQYF
TRBV18,TRBD1,CASSGTDSYEQYF
TRBV18,-,CASSPTLGQETQYF
TRBV4-1,-,CASSQDLGEEQYF
TRBV19,TRBD2,CASSTRTSGAKNIQYF
TRBV10-3,-,CATTNTKFGSDTEAFF
TRBV7-2,-,CASSTSGTYTGELFF
TRBV21-1,-,CASSKVRVRPKRGWVKNIQYF
TRBV9,TRBD1,CASSAGGAMGYEQYF
TRBV25-1,-,CASSDPRRGVGELFF
TRBV5-1,TRBD1,CASSLGQGGTNTQYF
TRBV7-3,TRBD1,CASSKQGAVSTDTQYF
TRBV6-5,-,CASREGANYGYTF
TRBV6-5,TRBD2,CASSSDAGGTGELFF
TRBV2,-,CASSGQAGVLSPQHF
TRBV27,TRBD1,CASSSTTGVSPYGYTF
TRBV18,-,CASSPPSQGHEQYF